Listed below are T cell receptor beta chains from one sample, sequenced in a study of T cell repertoires in cytomegalovirus infection. TCRdb itself ran the reads through MiXCR, one entry per CDR3 protein. This table has about 480,000 distinct CDR3 sequences, around a third appearing once. These receptors' targets are unknown. Sequencing used cultured PBMCs, obtained from culture after CMV antigen stimulation. These TCRs come from a human donor in good health (CMV status not recorded). Some clones in this sample may be carry-over from other donors' samples. The CDR3 runs from the conserved cysteine through the conserved F or W. Fields, in order: J gene, D gene, V gene, clone size, CDR3 protein, CDR3 DNA. The D gene is left open where the match is weak. Not all rows give a size; the values are once, few, many and, for expanded clones, a class.

TRBJ1-2 TRBD1 TRBV19 - CASSRAGTGGAARYGYTF TGTGCCAGTAGCCGTGCCGGGACAGGGGGAGCCGCAAGATATGGCTACACCTTC
TRBJ1-2 - TRBV4-3 - CASSQDIGRTNGYTF TGCGCCAGCAGCCAAGATATCGGGAGAACGAATGGCTACACCTTC
TRBJ1-1 - TRBV28 - CASSLPDSMNTEAFF TGTGCCAGCAGTTTACCCGACTCGATGAACACTGAAGCTTTCTTT
TRBJ1-1 - TRBV6-2/TRBV6-3 once CASSYPKGRAEAFF TGTGCCAGCAGTTACCCAAAGGGGCGGGCTGAAGCTTTCTTT
TRBJ1-2 TRBD1 TRBV7-8 few CASSPRSRTGLNYGYTF TGTGCCAGCAGCCCTCGGTCCCGGACAGGTCTCAACTATGGCTACACCTTC
TRBJ1-5 - TRBV4-1 - CASSQGDQPQHF TGCGCCAGCAGCCAGGGTGATCAGCCCCAGCATTTT
TRBJ2-1 - TRBV2 - CASRPGRGGFNEQFF TGTGCCAGCAGGCCCGGCAGGGGGGGGTTCAATGAGCAGTTCTTC
TRBJ1-1 - TRBV6-5 - CASSYSPTSDTEAFF TGTGCCAGCAGTTACTCACCGACATCGGACACTGAAGCTTTCTTT
TRBJ1-2 - TRBV28 - CASSFRGRSYYGYTF TGTGCCAGCAGTTTCAGGGGCCGCAGCTACTATGGCTACACCTTC
TRBJ2-7 TRBD2 TRBV30 - CAWSPPLAGGPDEQYF TGTGCCTGGAGCCCCCCACTAGCGGGAGGGCCGGACGAGCAGTACTTC
TRBJ1-6 TRBD1 TRBV12-3/TRBV12-4 - CASNQGGQGASSPLHF TGTGCCAGCAATCAAGGGGGACAGGGGGCATCTTCACCCCTCCACTTT
TRBJ2-5 - TRBV7-2 many CASSPGVGETQYF TGTGCCAGCAGCCCAGGGGTCGGAGAGACCCAGTACTTC
TRBJ2-4 TRBD2 TRBV11-3 few CASSFGGLAGGWTKNIQYF TGTGCCAGCAGCTTTGGGGGACTAGCGGGAGGGTGGACCAAAAACATTCAGTACTTC
TRBJ2-1 - TRBV4-3 - CASSYDDQDYYSEQFF TGCGCCAGCAGCTACGATGACCAAGATTACTACTCTGAGCAGTTCTTC
TRBJ2-5 - TRBV28 few CASSLLGGTQYF TGTGCCAGCAGTTTATTAGGTGGGACCCAGTACTTC
TRBJ2-3 TRBD2 TRBV20-1 - CSARDPLAGADTQYF TGCAGTGCTAGAGATCCCCTAGCGGGAGCGGATACGCAGTATTTT
TRBJ1-5 - TRBV6-6 few CASSRNPLWSNQPQHF TGTGCCAGCAGCCGGAACCCCCTGTGGAGCAATCAGCCCCAGCATTTT
TRBJ1-4 - TRBV7-9 few CASSLDSASTNEKLFF TGTGCCAGCAGCTTAGATTCGGCTTCAACTAATGAAAAACTGTTTTTT
TRBJ1-3 - TRBV18 - CASSTKDSRSGNTIYF TGTGCCAGCTCAACGAAGGACTCCCGCTCTGGAAACACCATATATTTT
TRBJ2-1 TRBD2 TRBV7-6 few CASSRRGASGVNEQFF TGTGCCAGCAGTCGTAGAGGAGCTAGCGGAGTCAATGAGCAGTTCTTC
TRBJ2-5 TRBD2 TRBV5-1 few CASSLVSREGKTQYF TGCGCCAGCAGCTTGGTTTCGCGGGAGGGAAAGACCCAGTACTTC
TRBJ2-2 TRBD2 TRBV20-1 - CSALAGGGAGELFF TGCAGTGCCCTAGCGGGAGGTGGGGCCGGGGAGCTGTTTTTT
TRBJ1-6 - TRBV7-2 many CASRDPVRRPDSPLHF TGTGCCAGCAGGGACCCGGTGAGGCGTCCAGATTCACCCCTCCACTTT
TRBJ2-1 - TRBV14 - CASSQGPDVGKFF TGTGCCAGCAGCCAAGGGCCGGATGTGGGGAAGTTCTTC
TRBJ2-4 TRBD2 TRBV7-9 - CASSQREGRENIQYF TGTGCCAGCAGCCAGCGGGAGGGCCGGGAAAACATTCAGTACTTC
TRBJ1-1 - TRBV20-1 - CSASEGLNTEAFF TGCAGTGCTAGCGAAGGTCTAAACACTGAAGCTTTCTTT
TRBJ1-5 - TRBV12-3/TRBV12-4 - CASSQLGQPQHF TGTGCCAGCAGTCAGCTGGGTCAGCCCCAGCATTTT
TRBJ1-1 - TRBV4-1 - CASSQGGHGNTEAFF TGCGCCAGCAGCCAAGGCGGACACGGGAACACTGAAGCTTTCTTT
TRBJ2-1 - TRBV20-1 - CSASGNSYNEQFF TGCAGTGCTAGCGGGAACTCCTACAATGAGCAGTTCTTC
TRBJ2-4 - TRBV6-2/TRBV6-3 - CASSYFLIEKNIQYF TGTGCCAGCAGTTACTTCCTAATAGAGAAAAACATTCAGTACTTC
TRBJ2-3 - TRBV2 - CASRDDKGSDTQYF TGTGCCAGCAGAGACGACAAGGGGTCAGATACGCAGTATTTT
TRBJ1-5 - TRBV19 - CASSHPGQPQHF TGTGCCAGTAGTCATCCCGGCCAGCCCCAGCATTTT
TRBJ1-5 TRBD1 TRBV27 few CASSLFSRDRLQPQHF TGTGCCAGCAGTTTATTCTCGCGGGACAGGCTACAGCCCCAGCATTTT
TRBJ2-2 - TRBV11-2 many CASQAGQPNTGELFF TGTGCCAGCCAAGCGGGACAGCCGAACACCGGGGAGCTGTTTTTT
TRBJ2-1 TRBD2 TRBV6-4 few CASSDGLAGGEQFF TGTGCCAGCAGTGACGGACTAGCGGGAGGTGAGCAGTTCTTC
TRBJ2-3 TRBD1 TRBV5-4 few CASSSPGQGRDTQYF TGTGCCAGCAGCTCCCCCGGACAGGGAAGAGATACGCAGTATTTT
TRBJ1-6 TRBD1 TRBV5-1 - CASSFDRGERSPLHF TGCGCCAGCAGCTTCGACAGGGGGGAGAGGTCACCCCTCCACTTT
TRBJ2-2 - TRBV24-1 once CATSDFLVSGELFF TGTGCCACCAGTGATTTCCTAGTTTCCGGGGAGCTGTTTTTT
TRBJ1-5 TRBD1 TRBV7-6 - CASSLTGVGQPQHF TGTGCCAGCAGCCTGACAGGGGTGGGTCAGCCCCAGCATTTT